The rows below give T cell receptor beta chains drawn from one sample of a study of OX40 agonist ivuxolimab in advanced cancers. Clones were read by immunoSEQ multiplex PCR, and TCRdb kept only the in-frame ones, dropping some. The repertoire includes some 62,000 clones, 84% of them detected once, and roughly 9.2% sits in the top ten. Sequencing was performed on CD4+ or CD8+ T cells sorted from blood, taken in a trial of the OX40 agonist ivuxolimab. The receptors originated from an adult with an advanced solid tumor such as melanoma, head and neck, liver or kidney cancer. The CDR3 runs from the conserved cysteine through the conserved F or W. Expanded clones are given a class, and other clones once, few, many or no size at all.

v_call	clone_size	cdr3_length	j_call	cdr3_aa
TRBV4-2	.	18	TRBJ1-6	CASSQESYSGTGRSPLHF
TRBV9	.	15	TRBJ2-7	CASSVSVTDSYEQYF
TRBV15	few	14	TRBJ1-2	CATSRRGGNYGYTF
TRBV19	.	13	TRBJ2-5	CASSVGHQETQYF
TRBV15	once	15	TRBJ1-2	CATSIPTGTGHGYTF
TRBV11-1	few	15	TRBJ2-4	CASSNGLAGGDIQYF
TRBV13	.	14	TRBJ2-7	CASSLTAKAYEQYF
TRBV2	.	14	TRBJ1-2	CASRRDRDDYGYTF
TRBV5-4	.	15	TRBJ2-2	CASSSGTKNTGELFF
TRBV7-9	.	13	TRBJ2-1	CASSFGGRDEQFF
TRBV29-1	.	15	TRBJ1-2	CSARDRGQPNYGYTF
TRBV12-5	.	14	TRBJ1-5	CASGLGGWNQPQHF
TRBV5-6	.	15	TRBJ2-7	CASSPLAGPTYEQYF
TRBV6-5	.	14	TRBJ1-2	CASRKQGLGSGYTF
TRBV19	.	15	TRBJ1-2	CASSIGGIINYGYTF
TRBV4-3	.	16	TRBJ1-6	CASSQDTGEFSSPLHF
TRBV28	.	11	TRBJ1-1	CASTFQWEAFF
TRBV19	.	14	TRBJ1-2	CASSWTGGIDGYTF
TRBV7-9	.	11	TRBJ2-4	CASSPRHIQYF
TRBV19	once	15	TRBJ1-6	CASSMDGTGISPLHF
TRBV7-2	.	13	TRBJ1-2	CASSSFGGYGYTF
TRBV2	few	17	TRBJ1-3	CASSSQGRLFSGNTIYF
TRBV19	.	14	TRBJ1-5	CASRTHQGHQPQHF
TRBV2	.	15	TRBJ1-1	CASSPLHRIYTEAFF
TRBV11-3	.	15	TRBJ2-1	CASSLGQAGHNEQFF
TRBV28	.	15	TRBJ1-1	CASSLLNRANTEAFF